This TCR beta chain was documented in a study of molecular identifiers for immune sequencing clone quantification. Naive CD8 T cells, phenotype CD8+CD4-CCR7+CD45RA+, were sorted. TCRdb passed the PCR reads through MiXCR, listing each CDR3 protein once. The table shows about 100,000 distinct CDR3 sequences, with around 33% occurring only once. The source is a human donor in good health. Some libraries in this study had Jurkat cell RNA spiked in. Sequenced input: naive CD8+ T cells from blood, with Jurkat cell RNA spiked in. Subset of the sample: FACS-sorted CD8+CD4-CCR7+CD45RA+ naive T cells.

The CDR3 coding sequence is TGTGCCAGCAGTACCTCTAGTAACCCCTACGAGCAGTACTTC. This codes for CASSTSSNPYEQYF. This rearrangement joins TRBV28 to TRBJ2-7; D gene uncertain. V lost 5 bases and J lost 2, with 13 bases in between. Germline V gene lookup returns CDR1 MDHEN and CDR2 SYDVKM. This CDR3 contains 14 residues.